The rows below give T cell receptor beta chains drawn from one sample of a study of shared clonotypes between healthy human individuals. TCRdb's copy holds only in-frame clones and misses some; the assay was immunoSEQ multiplex PCR. The table lists hundreds of thousands of clones, more than 70% of them singletons, with around 1.8% in the top ten. Sequenced material: memory CD4+ T cells sorted from blood. Receptors were obtained from a woman in her twenties or thirties in good health. Both conserved end residues are part of each CDR3.

J	V	CDR3
TRBJ1-3	TRBV28	CASSLVPNTIYF
TRBJ2-7	TRBV5-1	CASSPGSGGVQYF
TRBJ1-3	TRBV29-1	CSVDGEGVNTIYF
TRBJ1-2	TRBV28	CASSISQGRWGYTF
TRBJ2-7	TRBV11-2	CASSLDGGYEQYF
TRBJ1-2	TRBV27	CASRQVDNYGYTF
TRBJ2-3	TRBV6-1	CASTKGGDTDTQYF
TRBJ2-7	TRBV2	CASSEAQTSGRYEQYF
TRBJ2-7	TRBV18	CASSGTGDEQYF
TRBJ1-4	TRBV19	CASSVNSNEKLFF
TRBJ2-3	TRBV7-2	CASSGGSPDTQYF